Below, 15 T cell receptor beta chains from the same sample are listed, as sequenced in a study of T cells in Graves' hyperthyroidism and ophthalmopathy. Amplification of TCR beta CDR3 regions used RNA as the template. Using the HTBI primer set, a first-round RT-PCR was run on the TCR CDR3. MiXCR was run by TCRdb on the multiplex PCR reads, yielding one entry per CDR3 protein. The sample consists of about 690,000 distinct CDR3 sequences, 17% of them appearing once. The sample taken for sequencing was blood. The receptors originated from a man aged 50 to 59 with Graves' hyperthyroidism.

This clonotype was seen many times. This chain links TRBV10-3 with TRBJ1-1, with TRBD1 identical over 10 bases. J gave up 8 bases and V 4 bases, and 7 bases lay outside the gene matches. Per the germline V gene, CDR1 is ENHRY and CDR2 is SYGVKD. This CDR3 spans 14 amino acids. The CDR3 spells CAISGPGTGVEAFF. The CDR3 nucleotides are TGTGCCATCAGTGGTCCCGGGACAGGGGTCGAAGCTTTCTTT.

The DNA of the CDR3 is TGCGCCAGCAGTGATGGGGTGGGGGAGACTAGCGGGACCTACGAGCAGTACTTC. Translated: CASSDGVGETSGTYEQYF. The rearrangement joins TRBV10-1 to TRBJ2-7; 11 bases are shared with TRBD2. CDR1 is WNHNN and CDR2 is SYGVQD in the germline V gene (reference sequence). V gave up 3 bases and J gave up 2 bases; unmatched junction bases: 12. The CDR3 is made up of 18 amino acids.

This clonotype appeared a single time. This chain joins TRBV7-3 and TRBJ2-2, with D unresolved. Germline CDR1 is SGHTA and CDR2 is FQGTGA. The CDR3 extends over 13 amino acids. The V end lost 3 bases, the J end lost 4 bases, and 6 bases lay between the germline ends. The CDR3: CASSFTSTGELFF. In nucleotides, the CDR3 is TGTGCCAGCAGCTTCACCAGCACCGGGGAGCTGTTTTTT.

The sample holds many counts of this clonotype. The rearrangement links TRBV2 to TRBJ1-5; TRBD1 matches at 10 bases. From germline, CDR1 is SNHLY and CDR2 FYNNEI. The CDR3 is 18 amino acids. With V trimmed by 4 bases and J by 1 base, 10 bases remained unmatched. CDR3: CASSVRQGASISNQPQHF. The CDR3 bases are TGTGCCAGCAGTGTTCGACAGGGGGCAAGTATAAGCAATCAGCCCCAGCATTTT.

The sample holds a few counts of this clonotype. The chain recombines TRBV7-3 with TRBJ2-1, with D possibly TRBD2 on 6 matching bases. V lost 1 base to trimming and J lost 7 bases, with 11 bases between them. Per germline, CDR1 SGHTA and CDR2 FQGTGA. This CDR3 region has 14 residues. CDR3 residues: CASSLSSAGNEQFF. Written as DNA, the CDR3 is TGTGCCAGCAGCTTAAGCTCGGCGGGAAATGAGCAGTTCTTC.

The sample holds a few counts of this clonotype. This may be a read error, as it is one base from a much larger clone. J is TRBJ1-2 and V is TRBV27, with D unclear. The germline gives CDR1 MNHEY, CDR2 SMNVEV (reference sequence). V lost 3 bases to trimming and J lost 1 base, with 6 bases between them. The CDR3 length is 13 residues. CDR3 sequence (DNA): TGTGCCAGCAGTTTCGGCAGTAACTATGGCTACACCTTC. Encoded protein: CASSFGSNYGYTF.

This clonotype was found a few times. The rearrangement uses TRBV10-3 and TRBJ2-4; D possibly corresponds to TRBD2 (6 bases). Germline V gives CDR1 ENHRY, CDR2 SYGVKD. V lost 4 bases and J 5 bases, leaving 21 bases between the germline ends. CDR3 length: 17 amino acids. DNA of the CDR3: TGTGCCATCAGTGGCGGGGCAGGGTCGGCATCGGAAAACATTCAGTACTTC. This codes for CAISGGAGSASENIQYF.

This clonotype was recorded many times. The chain has TRBV7-9 and TRBJ1-1; D is unclear. In germline, CDR1 is SEHNR, CDR2 FQNEAQ (reference sequence). This CDR3 comprises 12 residues. V gave up 7 bases and J gave up 3 bases, with 9 bases separating them. The CDR3 loop is CASNPQYTEAFF. Written as DNA, the CDR3 is TGTGCCAGCAACCCCCAGTACACTGAAGCTTTCTTT.

This clonotype has only a few counts. The chain links TRBV24-1 to TRBJ2-5; 7 bases are a match to TRBD1. CDR3 length: 15 amino acids. V was pared by 3 bases and J by 6 bases, with 9 bases of the junction left unmatched. The germline gives CDR1 KGHDR, CDR2 SFDVKD. In DNA form, the CDR3 reads TGTGCCACCAGTGATGAGGGGGCGTTATCGAAGACCCAGTACTTC. This codes for CATSDEGALSKTQYF.

This clonotype was seen at least ten times. The chain uses TRBV3-1 and TRBJ2-1, with 13 nucleotides matching TRBD2. V shed 4 bases and J 6 bases; nucleotides not matched to a gene: 3. This CDR3 is 15 amino acids long. Per germline, CDR1 LGHDT and CDR2 YNNKEL (reference sequence). The CDR3 nucleotides are TGTGCCAGCAGCCCACTAGCGGGAGGGACCAATGAGCAGTTCTTC. This sequence encodes CASSPLAGGTNEQFF.

On this clonotype: It may be a read error: a sequence one base away is much more abundant. V and J are TRBV7-9 and TRBJ2-5; 10 bases are shared with TRBD1. Germline CDR1 reads SEHNR; CDR2 reads FQNEAQ (reference sequence). V lost 4 bases, J lost 5 bases, and 4 bases stayed unmatched. The CDR3 loop spans 14 amino acids. CDR3 sequence: CASSYDRGLETQYF. The CDR3 nucleotides read TGTGCCAGCAGCTACGACAGGGGGCTGGAGACCCAGTACTTC. The whole variable domain, remainder taken from reference TRBV7-9 and TRBJ2-5, is DTGVSQNPRHKITKRGQNVTFRCDPISEHNRLYWYRQTLGQGPEFLTYFQNEAQLEKSRLLSDRFSAERPKGSFSTLEIQRTEQGDSAMYLCASSYDRGLETQYFGPGTRLLVL.

In its sample, this clonotype was seen many times. The chain joins TRBV12-3 or TRBV12-4 to TRBJ2-2, with D tentatively TRBD1 (6 bases). CDR3 size: 13 residues. Trimming left V 5 bases short and J 6 bases short, with 10 bases between. CDR3 protein: CASSPHRAGELFF. The CDR3 nucleotides read TGTGCCAGCAGTCCGCACAGGGCCGGGGAGCTGTTTTTT.

This clonotype appeared a few times. The rearrangement joins TRBV25-1 to TRBJ2-2; maybe TRBD1 (5 bases). The germline V and J ends were trimmed by 4 bases and 0 bases, with 9 bases remaining between them. Germline V CDR1 and CDR2: MGHDK, SYGVNS. CDR3 size: 15 residues. The DNA for the CDR3 is TGTGCCAGCAGTGTATCCAGGGCGAACACCGGGGAGCTGTTTTTT. This encodes CASSVSRANTGELFF.

This clonotype was picked up many times. The CDR3 spells CAISESGLAGTEQFF. CDR3 DNA: TGTGCCATCAGTGAGTCTGGACTAGCGGGCACAGAGCAGTTCTTC. The chain recombines TRBV10-3 with TRBJ2-1; 11 nucleotides match TRBD2. Germline-derived CDR1 and CDR2 are ENHRY and SYGVKD. V trimming: 0 bases; J trimming: 10 bases; junction bases outside the gene matches: 5. CDR3 size: 15 residues.

A few counts support this clonotype. The genes are TRBV6-2 or TRBV6-3 and TRBJ1-6; D not certain. CDR3 length: 20 amino acids. Between the trimmed V and J ends, which lost 0 bases and 0 bases, there was a span of 18 bases. Germline CDR1 reads MNHEY; CDR2 reads SVGEGT. CDR3 coding DNA: TGTGCCAGCAGTTACTCGGACCTGGGCACCTCGGGCTCCTATAATTCACCCCTCCACTTT. Protein sequence: CASSYSDLGTSGSYNSPLHF.